Shown below are 25 T cell receptor beta chains from a single sample sequenced in a study of CD8+CD57+ T cells in acquired aplastic anemia. Individuals selected for sequencing had exhibited CD8+CD57+ cell expansion on flow cytometry. Researchers used genomic DNA as the template to profile TCR beta VDJ and CDR3. TCRdb called the reads again in MiXCR, with one record for every CDR3 protein. Among around 200,000 distinct CDR3 sequences, about 60% were seen once, and the ten largest hold roughly 61%. Source material: sorted CD4+, CD8+, or CD8+CD57+ T cells (not recorded which) from PBMCs. The receptors come from a human donor with aplastic anemia.

This clonotype was observed at least ten times. The rearrangement uses TRBV9 and TRBJ2-3, with 9 bases fitting TRBD2. The V segment lost 4 bases and the J segment 5 bases; nucleotides outside the gene matches: 11. CDR3 length: 16 amino acids. The germline V gene has CDR1 SGDLS and CDR2 YYNGEE. The CDR3, as DNA: TGTGCCAGCAGCTCACATGGCGGGGGGGGTAGAGATACGCAGTATTTT. It specifies CASSSHGGGGRDTQYF.

The chain joins TRBV7-2 to TRBJ2-3, with 9 bases that match TRBD1. The CDR3 sequence is 16 residues long. V was pared by 4 bases and J by 4 bases, with 9 bases of the junction left unmatched. Germline loops: CDR1 SGHTA, CDR2 FQGNSA. CDR3 protein: CASSSRPGTGSDTQYF. The CDR3 DNA is TGTGCCAGCAGCTCTCGTCCCGGGACAGGGTCAGATACGCAGTATTTT. Drawing the rest from reference TRBV7-2 and TRBJ2-3, the complete variable domain is GAGVSQSPSNKVTEKGKDVELRCDPISGHTALYWYRQSLGQGLEFLIYFQGNSAPDKSGLPSDRFSAERTGGSVSTLTIQRTQQEDSAVYLCASSSRPGTGSDTQYFGPGTRLTVL.

The V and J genes are TRBV24-1 and TRBJ2-5; 9 nucleotides line up with TRBD1. The germline gives CDR1 KGHDR, CDR2 SFDVKD. The CDR3 length is 17 residues. The J segment lost 1 base and the V segment lost 5 bases, leaving 10 bases of the junction unmatched. The CDR3 is CATSGRQGVTLQETQYF. The CDR3 DNA sequence: TGTGCCACCAGTGGCAGACAGGGGGTCACCCTCCAAGAGACCCAGTACTTC.

This rearrangement joins TRBV7-9 to TRBJ2-7, with D uncertain. The CDR3 spans 11 residues. Trimming removed 5 bases at V and 5 bases at J, with 7 bases between. CDR1 and CDR2 from the germline V gene are SEHNR and FQNEAQ (reference sequence). The CDR3: CASSASHEQYF. In nucleotides, the CDR3 is TGTGCCAGCAGCGCAAGCCACGAGCAGTACTTC. Combining the CDR3 with reference TRBV7-9 and TRBJ2-7 gives the whole variable domain DTGVSQNPRHKITKRGQNVTFRCDPISEHNRLYWYRQTLGQGPEFLTYFQNEAQLEKSRLLSDRFSAERPKGSFSTLEIQRTEQGDSAMYLCASSASHEQYFGPGTRLTVT.

The count of this clonotype is one. This chain links TRBV29-1 with TRBJ2-3, with TRBD2 identical over 9 bases. V lost 4 bases, J lost 4 bases, and 3 bases stayed unmatched. Germline-derived CDR1 and CDR2 are SQVTM and ANQGSEA. The CDR3 consists of 13 residues. The CDR3 spells CSVAGGGADTQYF. The CDR3 nucleotides read TGCAGCGTTGCCGGCGGGGGGGCAGATACGCAGTATTTT.

In its sample, this clonotype was seen a few times. This chain connects TRBV10-3 to TRBJ1-2, with no clear D. This CDR3 comprises 12 residues. The germline CDR1 and CDR2 sequences are ENHRY and SYGVKD. V lost 11 bases to trimming and J lost 4 bases, with 14 bases between them. The CDR3 reads CASRLEGYGYTF. The CDR3 DNA follows: TGTGCCTCGCGGCTCGAGGGCTATGGCTACACCTTC.

The chain recombines TRBV7-3 with TRBJ1-4; maybe TRBD1 (6 bases). Looked up from germline, CDR1 is SGHTA and CDR2 is FQGTGA. The CDR3 totals 13 residues. The ends were cut back, 0 bases at V and 12 bases at J, with 11 bases in the middle. Here the CDR3 DNA reads TGTGCCAGCAGCTTAACGGCACAGGGCGAACTGTTTTTT. Translated, it gives CASSLTAQGELFF.

This clonotype was observed a few times. The gene calls are TRBV2 and TRBJ1-1, with D perhaps matching TRBD1 (5 bases). The CDR3 sequence is 13 residues long. V lost 8 bases and J lost 3, with 13 bases in between. Germline CDR1 is SNHLY and CDR2 is FYNNEI. Here the CDR3 reads CASGRGKDTEAFF. The CDR3 nucleotides are TGTGCCAGCGGACGGGGGAAGGACACTGAAGCTTTCTTT.

The J gene is TRBJ2-7, the V gene TRBV20-1; TRBD2 matches 9 bases. The CDR3 has 14 residues. In germline, CDR1 is DFQATT, CDR2 SNEGSKA (reference sequence). With V trimmed by 0 bases and J by 3 bases, 3 bases remained unmatched. CDR3 bases: TGCAGTGCTAGAGATGGGACTAGCAGCTACGAGCAGTACTTC. Its translation: CSARDGTSSYEQYF.

This clonotype was recorded only once. The chain uses TRBV19 and TRBJ1-3; weak D call: TRBD1 (6 bases). Germline values: CDR1 LNHDA, CDR2 SQIVND (reference sequence). This CDR3 spans 18 amino acids. V was clipped by 1 base and J by 0 bases, with 16 bases between them. The CDR3 region has the DNA TGTGCCAGTAGTATAGGTCGTGACAGGTACTTCTCTGGAAACACCATATATTTT. This sequence encodes CASSIGRDRYFSGNTIYF.

V and J are TRBV6-5 and TRBJ2-1, with D possibly being TRBD2 (5 bases). The germline CDR1 and CDR2 sequences are MNHEY and SVGAGI. Trimming shortened V by 2 bases and J by 7 bases, and 18 bases separated the two germline ends. This CDR3 contains 16 residues. The chain's CDR3 is CASSYPSAASRNEQFF. The DNA for the CDR3 is TGTGCCAGCAGTTACCCCTCAGCTGCTAGCAGGAATGAGCAGTTCTTC.

This clonotype was detected once. The chain uses TRBV25-1 and TRBJ2-1; TRBD2 matches at 13 bases. This CDR3 comprises 14 residues. Trimming took 10 bases from V and 6 from J; bases not matched to a gene: 6. Germline values: CDR1 MGHDK, CDR2 SYGVNS. DNA of the CDR3: TGTGCCACCACCGGACTAGCGGGAGTCAATGAGCAGTTCTTC. Its protein product is CATTGLAGVNEQFF.

The chain joins TRBV10-3 to TRBJ2-7; maybe TRBD2 (6 bases). CDR1 and CDR2 (germline): ENHRY, SYGVKD. Between the trimmed V and J ends, which lost 4 bases and 2 bases, there was a span of 15 bases. The CDR3 contains 15 residues. CDR3 nucleotide sequence: TGTGCCATCAGTGCTGGGGGACTCCCCCCCTACGAGCAGTACTTC. Translating it yields CAISAGGLPPYEQYF.

The chain employs TRBV29-1 and TRBJ1-4; D may be TRBD1 (5 bases). The CDR3 is 11 residues long. Looked up from germline, CDR1 is SQVTM and CDR2 is ANQGSEA. Trimming took 6 bases from V and 8 from J, leaving 10 bases between them. CDR3 region: CSVQQAEKLFF. The CDR3 DNA reads as TGCAGCGTACAACAGGCGGAAAAACTGTTTTTT.

This sequence joins TRBV20-1 and TRBJ2-7, with 9 bases lining up with TRBD2. Per germline, CDR1 DFQATT and CDR2 SNEGSKA (reference sequence). The CDR3 runs to 15 residues. Unmatched junction bases numbered 7, after V lost 2 bases and J lost 2 bases. In DNA form, the CDR3 reads TGCAGTGCTAGACAAAGGACTAGCGCTACCTACGAGCAGTACTTC. Its protein is CSARQRTSATYEQYF.

The chain has TRBV7-2 and TRBJ2-7; 14 nucleotides agree with TRBD2. The CDR3 contains 17 residues. After removal of 6 bases from V and 5 bases from J, the junction contained 12 bases not matched to a gene. Germline V gene sequence: CDR1 SGHTA, CDR2 FQGNSA. The CDR3 reads CASRASQGLAGGDEQYF. CDR3 DNA: TGTGCCAGCAGAGCTTCCCAAGGACTAGCGGGAGGTGACGAGCAGTACTTC.

The V call is TRBV9, the J call TRBJ1-2, with no clear D. CDR1 SGDLS and CDR2 YYNGEE come from the germline V gene. The V and J ends lost 4 bases and 2 bases respectively, with 12 bases between them. CDR3 length: 14 residues. This CDR3 reads CASSPIRWNYGYTF. For the CDR3, the DNA is TGTGCCAGCAGCCCAATCCGGTGGAACTATGGCTACACCTTC.

The genes are TRBV6-2 or TRBV6-3 and TRBJ1-6; D gene unclear. CDR1 and CDR2 (germline): MNHEY, SVGEGT. The CDR3 extends over 13 amino acids. Trimming left V 0 bases short and J 10 bases short, with 7 bases between. CDR3 in DNA: TGTGCCAGCAGTTACTCGAACGTATCACCCCTCCACTTT. Its translation is CASSYSNVSPLHF.

This clonotype was seen only once. The CDR3 protein is CASSLRIGQTDTQYF. The CDR3 DNA reads as TGTGCCAGCAGCTTGAGAATAGGTCAGACAGATACGCAGTATTTT. The genes are TRBV7-8 and TRBJ2-3; the D is unclear. Per the germline V gene, CDR1 is SGHVS and CDR2 is FQNEAQ. The CDR3 consists of 15 residues. V lost 3 bases, J lost 3 bases, and 13 bases lay in between.

This clonotype has just one count. The V and J genes are TRBV5-1 and TRBJ2-7; a possible D gene is TRBD1 (7 bases). Trimming removed 0 bases from V and 2 bases from J, with 12 bases in between. The CDR3 sequence is 15 residues long. Germline values: CDR1 SGHRS, CDR2 YFSETQ. For the CDR3, the DNA is TGCGCCAGCAGCTTGGTGGCAGGGGGGACCTACGAGCAGTACTTC. As protein: CASSLVAGGTYEQYF.

The chain carries TRBV7-2 and TRBJ2-2; D call uncertain. V was pared by 2 bases and J by 5 bases, with 9 bases between. This CDR3 has 14 amino acids. CDR1 and CDR2 (germline): SGHTA, FQGNSA. For the CDR3, the DNA is TGTGCCAGCAGCTTAAAAGCGTTTACCGGGGAGCTGTTTTTT. Translated, it gives CASSLKAFTGELFF. Together with reference TRBV7-2 and TRBJ2-2, the CDR3 gives the full variable domain: GAGVSQSPSNKVTEKGKDVELRCDPISGHTALYWYRQSLGQGLEFLIYFQGNSAPDKSGLPSDRFSAERTGGSVSTLTIQRTQQEDSAVYLCASSLKAFTGELFFGEGSRLTVL.

As to this clonotype: One end of the junction fails to match germline, which may point to a read error. The DNA for the CDR3 is TGTGCCAGCAGCTCCGAGCGGACCCTATACAATGAGCCCCAGCATTTT. Its protein product is CASSSERTLYNEPQHF. This chain links TRBV5-1 with TRBJ1-5; D is unresolved. Looked up from germline, CDR1 is SGHRS and CDR2 is YFSETQ. The CDR3 is 16 residues long.

This clonotype was picked up a small number of times. The chain links TRBV20-1 to TRBJ1-5, with TRBD1 identical over 8 bases. CDR3 length: 16 amino acids. The germline V gene encodes CDR1 DFQATT and CDR2 SNEGSKA (reference sequence). V lost 3 bases to trimming and J lost 3 bases; unmatched junction nucleotides: 10. This chain's CDR3 is CSASWTGKGNNQPQHF. For the CDR3, the DNA is TGCAGTGCTAGCTGGACAGGGAAGGGAAACAATCAGCCCCAGCATTTT.

The chain is built from TRBV7-9 and TRBJ2-3; tentative D call: TRBD2 (5 bases). The V end was cut by 8 bases, the J end by 1 base, with 16 bases between. The CDR3 contains 15 residues. Germline V CDR1 and CDR2: SEHNR, FQNEAQ (reference sequence). CDR3 sequence (DNA): TGTGCCAGCCGAGACGAGGGAAGACGCACAGATACGCAGTATTTT. Translation: CASRDEGRRTDTQYF.

The chain couples TRBV15 to TRBJ1-2, with D unresolved. Germline CDR1 and CDR2: LNHNV and YYDKDF (reference sequence). V was cut by 0 bases and J by 8 bases, with 7 bases left in between. This CDR3 has 12 amino acids. CDR3: CATSRDDSGYTF. The CDR3 DNA sequence: TGTGCCACCAGCAGAGATGACTCCGGCTACACCTTC.